This TCR beta chain was sequenced in a study of T cell responses to AZD1222 COVID-19 vaccine. Assay used: immunoSEQ multiplex PCR; TCRdb lists only in-frame clones, some missing. The data show some 200,000 clones, 90% to 95% seen once. Comments on this clone: Its antigen is not known.

Second-dose timings of about 4 or about 12 weeks were pooled. Overall study findings and caveats: After two AZD1222 doses, spike-specific TCR breadth and depth rose versus day 0. Researchers took repertoire samples only after the peak T cell response had come. Females outnumbered males among donors, who were mostly white British; clonal diversity was possibly underestimated.

Material: peripheral blood, obtained 28 days after the second AZD1222 dose. The receptor's source is an adult who received the AZD1222 COVID-19 vaccine.

The CDR3 sequence: CASSLSPGANVLTF. DNA of the CDR3: TGTGCCAGCAGCCTGTCCCCCGGGGCCAACGTCCTGACTTTC. The rearrangement links TRBV3-1 (or the pseudogene TRBV3-2) to TRBJ2-6; D remains unclear. Germline V lookup: CDR1 LGHDT, CDR2 YNNKEL (reference sequence). This CDR3 is 14 amino acids long. V was trimmed by 4 bases and J by 4 bases, leaving 8 bases between them.